The T cell receptor (beta chain) under discussion was sequenced for a study of blood T cell repertoires in COVID-19. Turning to the study itself: The origin of the acute and convalescent COVID-19 samples was the United States, Italy and Spain. From T cells, B-cell-depleted T cells, or PBMCs came the material, which was cDNA or gDNA.

With V trimmed by 4 bases and J by 0 bases, 3 bases remained unmatched. The germline V gene has CDR1 LGHDT and CDR2 YNNKEL (reference sequence). CDR3 length equals 15 residues. Measured with immunoSEQ multiplex PCR; TCRdb has only the in-frame clones, and not every one. This table has 44,000 or so clones, roughly 69% appearing once. The sequence derives from an elderly man with acute or convalescent COVID-19. The chain uses TRBV3-1 (or the pseudogene TRBV3-2) and TRBJ1-5, with TRBD1 matching over 7 bases. The sequenced sample consisted of peripheral blood. Written as DNA, the CDR3 is TGTGCCAGCAGCCGAGACAGGGATAGCAATCAGCCCCAGCATTTT. It encodes CASSRDRDSNQPQHF.